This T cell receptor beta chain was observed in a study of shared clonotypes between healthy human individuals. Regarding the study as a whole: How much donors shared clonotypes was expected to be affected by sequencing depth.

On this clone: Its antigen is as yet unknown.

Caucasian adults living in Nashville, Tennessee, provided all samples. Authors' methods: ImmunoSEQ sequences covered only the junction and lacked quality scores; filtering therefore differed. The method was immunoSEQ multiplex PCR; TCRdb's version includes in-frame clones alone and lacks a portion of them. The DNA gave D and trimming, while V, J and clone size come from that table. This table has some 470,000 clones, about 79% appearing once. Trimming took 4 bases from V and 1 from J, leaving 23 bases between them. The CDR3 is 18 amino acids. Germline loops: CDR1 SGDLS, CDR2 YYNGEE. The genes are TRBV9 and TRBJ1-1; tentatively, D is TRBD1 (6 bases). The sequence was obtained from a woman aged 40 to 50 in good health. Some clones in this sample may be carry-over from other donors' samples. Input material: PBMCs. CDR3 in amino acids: CASSPEGGGGLRNTEAFF. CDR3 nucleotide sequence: TGTGCCAGCAGCCCAGAGGGGGGCGGGGGGCTGAGGAACACTGAAGCTTTCTTT.